One and the same sample provided the 15 T cell receptor beta chains below, sequenced in a study of blood T cell repertoires in COVID-19. Data came from immunoSEQ multiplex PCR; TCRdb stores just in-frame clones and leaves some out. The sample gives tens of thousands of clones, 85% to 90% of which show up once; approximately 3% is in the top ten. Sequencing was performed on peripheral blood. The origin of the receptors is a man aged 50 or older with active COVID-19.

The J gene is TRBJ1-2, the V gene TRBV6-1; D not resolved. V lost 5 bases and J lost 3, with 13 bases in between. The CDR3 is 14 amino acids. Germline V gives CDR1 MNHNS, CDR2 SASEGT. CDR3 in amino acids: CASSPLGLDYGYTF. The CDR3 DNA follows: TGTGCCAGCAGTCCCCTCGGGTTAGACTATGGCTACACCTTC.

V is TRBV10-3 and J is TRBJ1-2; 9 bases are a match to TRBD1. CDR3 length: 14 residues. Trimming took 7 bases from V and 2 from J; bases not matched to a gene: 5. Looked up from germline, CDR1 is ENHRY and CDR2 is SYGVKD. CDR3: CAIMRGQGNYGYTF. The CDR3 DNA is TGTGCCATCATGAGAGGACAGGGGAACTATGGCTACACCTTC.

The J gene is TRBJ2-2, the V gene TRBV9; 9 positions agree with TRBD1. CDR1 SGDLS and CDR2 YYNGEE come from the germline V gene. CDR3 size: 19 residues. The V gene end was trimmed by 3 bases and the J gene end by 0 bases; junction bases not matched to a gene: 12. The CDR3 is CASSATGTGLLPNTGELFF. The CDR3 coding sequence is TGTGCCAGCAGCGCTACCGGGACAGGGCTTCTCCCGAACACCGGGGAGCTGTTTTTT.

The rearrangement joins TRBV5-6 to TRBJ2-5; 7 nucleotides match TRBD1. The CDR3 runs 16 residues. Germline CDR1 and CDR2: SGHDT and YYEEEE. The J segment lost 5 bases and the V segment lost 1 base, leaving 11 bases of the junction unmatched. CDR3 in amino acids: CASSLKTTGPGETQYF. CDR3 sequence (DNA): TGTGCCAGCAGCTTGAAGACGACAGGGCCAGGGGAGACCCAGTACTTC.

The chain employs TRBV28 and TRBJ1-2; D unclear. The V end was cut by 6 bases, the J end by 3 bases, with 14 bases between. The length of the CDR3 is 14 residues. Germline-derived CDR1 and CDR2 are MDHEN and SYDVKM. The CDR3 DNA is TGTGCCAGCAGCCCTCCGGGAGTGGACTATGGCTACACCTTC. Its protein is CASSPPGVDYGYTF.

The chain employs TRBV6-5 and TRBJ2-5; TRBD2 matches 8 bases. The CDR3 consists of 15 residues. V was clipped by 0 bases and J by 9 bases; unmatched bases: 9. Germline V gene data show CDR1 as MNHEY and CDR2 as SVGAGI. The chain's CDR3 is CASSYSASGLGAQYF. CDR3 DNA: TGTGCCAGCAGTTACTCTGCTAGCGGGCTTGGGGCCCAGTACTTC.

The table lists this clone with a count of one. CDR3 sequence: CASSLGGVYDNEQFF. The CDR3 DNA reads TGCGCCAGCAGCCTCGGGGGGGTATATGACAATGAGCAGTTCTTC. This chain joins TRBV5-1 and TRBJ2-1, with TRBD2 matching over 8 bases. The junction had 8 bases not matched to a gene; V was cut back by 4 bases and J by 5 bases. CDR1 and CDR2 from the germline V gene are SGHRS and YFSETQ. This CDR3 is built from 15 residues.

The chain is built from TRBV3-1 (or the pseudogene TRBV3-2) and TRBJ2-7; TRBD2 is a possible D gene (5 bases). In germline, CDR1 is LGHDT, CDR2 YNNKEL (reference sequence). V lost 5 bases, J lost 7 bases, and 9 bases lay in between. The CDR3 length is 11 residues. CDR3 sequence (DNA): TGTGCCAGCAGCAGACCGGGGGAGCAGTACTTC. Protein sequence: CASSRPGEQYF.

V gene TRBV7-2 combines with J gene TRBJ2-2; 8 bases are shared with TRBD1. The germline V gene has CDR1 SGHTA and CDR2 FQGNSA. There are 17 residues in the CDR3. Trimming removed 6 bases from V and 3 bases from J; junction bases left unmatched: 12. The DNA of the CDR3 is TGTGCCAGCAGGGGTCAGGGGGCAGGGGTGCACACCGGGGAGCTGTTTTTT. Protein: CASRGQGAGVHTGELFF. Full variable domain (rest looked up from reference TRBV7-2 and TRBJ2-2): GAGVSQSPSNKVTEKGKDVELRCDPISGHTALYWYRQSLGQGLEFLIYFQGNSAPDKSGLPSDRFSAERTGGSVSTLTIQRTQQEDSAVYLCASRGQGAGVHTGELFFGEGSRLTVL.

V usage is TRBV9 and J usage is TRBJ2-3; 14 positions match TRBD2. The CDR3 totals 18 residues. V gave up 2 bases and J gave up 2 bases; unmatched junction bases: 7. CDR1 is SGDLS and CDR2 is YYNGEE in the germline V gene. CDR3 coding DNA: TGTGCCAGCAGCGTGGGACTAGCGGGGGACCTCGTCACAGATACGCAGTATTTT. Its protein is CASSVGLAGDLVTDTQYF.

This clone was seen once. The DNA of the CDR3 is TGTGCCAGCAGGACAGGGCACGAGACCCAGTACTTC. It encodes CASRTGHETQYF. The chain carries TRBV27 and TRBJ2-5, with 7 bases lining up with TRBD1. The CDR3 totals 12 residues. J was trimmed by 5 bases and V by 6 bases; bases with no gene match: 3. The germline CDR1 and CDR2 sequences are MNHEY and SMNVEV (reference sequence).

The chain combines TRBV10-3 with TRBJ2-5; D may be TRBD2 (6 bases). V was pared by 2 bases and J by 2 bases, with 12 bases between. Germline loops: CDR1 ENHRY, CDR2 SYGVKD. The CDR3 has 15 amino acids. CDR3 nucleotides: TGTGCCATCAGTGAGACACGGGACTCACAAGAGACCCAGTACTTC. Translating gives CAISETRDSQETQYF.

The chain joins TRBV5-1 to TRBJ1-2; D gene ambiguous. The CDR3 totals 14 residues. The germline CDR1 and CDR2 sequences are SGHRS and YFSETQ. The V end lost 2 bases, the J end lost 2 bases, and 10 bases lay between the germline ends. CDR3 sequence: CASSFGTGNYGYTF. Written as DNA, the CDR3 is TGCGCCAGCAGCTTTGGTACGGGAAACTATGGCTACACCTTC.

The chain is built from TRBV12-3 or TRBV12-4 and TRBJ2-2; the D gene is possibly TRBD2 (6 bases). Trimming left V 3 bases short and J 4 bases short, with 6 bases between. The CDR3 contains 13 residues. CDR3 bases: TGTGCCAGCAGTTTGGGAGGCACCGGGGAGCTGTTTTTT. Translating gives CASSLGGTGELFF.

The chain carries TRBV2 and TRBJ2-5, with D possibly TRBD2 on 6 matching bases. Germline CDR1 SNHLY, CDR2 FYNNEI. This CDR3 region has 15 residues. The germline V and J ends were trimmed by 3 bases and 4 bases, with 15 bases remaining between them. CDR3 nucleotides: TGTGCCAGCAGTGAGTGGAGGGCAGTAGGAGAGACCCAGTACTTC. This encodes CASSEWRAVGETQYF.